The source of this TCR beta chain is a study of CD8 T cells in ankylosing spondylitis. Study findings and constraints: Existing reports had already noted some motif variants in reactive arthritis synovial fluid and blood. Typical of ankylosing spondylitis blood, it appeared, was a TCR beta motif of under 10 highly homologous variants. Disease-linked clones reportedly showed significant enrichment in matched ankylosing spondylitis synovial fluid.

This clonotype came up many times. Antigen: not known. Quantitative barcoded 5'-RACE was used to prepare TCR beta libraries. TCRdb independently ran MiXCR on the 5' RACE reads; one entry per CDR3 protein. The sample has around 42,000 distinct CDR3 sequences, 2.5% to 3.5% seen once. This CDR3 has 17 amino acids. V shed 0 bases and J 1 base; nucleotides not matched to a gene: 4. Germline values: CDR1 SGDLS, CDR2 YYNGEE. Material: blood, either unsorted or a sorted T cell fraction (not recorded which). The sequence came from a male donor with ankylosing spondylitis or in good health (not recorded which). V and J are TRBV9 and TRBJ2-2; 9 bases match TRBD2. CDR3 sequence reads: CASSVARGGVNTGELFF. Here the CDR3 DNA reads TGTGCCAGCAGCGTAGCCCGCGGGGGGGTGAACACCGGGGAGCTGTTTTTT.